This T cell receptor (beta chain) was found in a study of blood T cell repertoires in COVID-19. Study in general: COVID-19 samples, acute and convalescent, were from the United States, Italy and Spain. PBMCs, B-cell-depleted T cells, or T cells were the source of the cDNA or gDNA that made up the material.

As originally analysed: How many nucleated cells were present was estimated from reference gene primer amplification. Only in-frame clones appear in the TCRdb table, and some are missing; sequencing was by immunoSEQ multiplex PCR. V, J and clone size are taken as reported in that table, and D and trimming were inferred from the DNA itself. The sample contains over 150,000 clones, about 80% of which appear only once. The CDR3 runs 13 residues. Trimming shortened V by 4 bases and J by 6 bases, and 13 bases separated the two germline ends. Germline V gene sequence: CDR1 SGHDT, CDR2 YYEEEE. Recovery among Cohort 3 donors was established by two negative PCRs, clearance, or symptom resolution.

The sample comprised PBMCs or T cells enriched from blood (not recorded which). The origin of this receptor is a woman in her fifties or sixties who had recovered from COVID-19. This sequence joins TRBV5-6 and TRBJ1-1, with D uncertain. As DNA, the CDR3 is TGTGCCAGCAGCAGGCCGGCGGGGTCTGAAGCTTTCTTT. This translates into CASSRPAGSEAFF.